These 13 T cell receptor beta chains originate from one sample sequenced in a study of blood T cell repertoires in COVID-19. Here immunoSEQ multiplex PCR was the method, and the copy in TCRdb shows in-frame clones only, minus some. The sample lists roughly 230,000 clones; roughly 90% were seen once. The sample was peripheral blood. The origin of the receptors is a man between 65 and 80 years old with acute or convalescent COVID-19.

The CDR3: CASITRTGAEAFF. In nucleotides, the CDR3 is TGTGCCAGCATAACCAGGACAGGAGCTGAAGCTTTCTTT. This rearrangement joins TRBV6-5 to TRBJ1-1; 7 bases line up with TRBD1. Germline CDR1 MNHEY, CDR2 SVGAGI. Trimming removed 7 bases from V and 6 bases from J; junction bases left unmatched: 8. The CDR3 covers 13 residues.

As to this clone: This CDR3 is also generated by other DNA sequences in the sample. The chain uses TRBV7-3 and TRBJ1-1; no reliable D call. Per the germline V gene, CDR1 is SGHTA and CDR2 is FQGTGA. CDR3 length: 13 residues. Trimming removed 2 bases from V and 3 bases from J, with 7 bases in between. The CDR3 loop is CASSLSQDTEAFF. In nucleotides, the CDR3 is TGTGCCAGCAGCTTATCGCAGGACACTGAAGCTTTCTTT.

The rearrangement uses TRBV2 and TRBJ1-4, with a tentative D call TRBD1 (6 bases). The CDR3 consists of 15 residues. Looked up from germline, CDR1 is SNHLY and CDR2 is FYNNEI. V was pared by 7 bases and J by 7 bases, with 19 bases between. CDR3 nucleotide sequence: TGTGCCAGCACTAGTGGACCTAGGGGGTCTGAAAAACTGTTTTTT. It translates to CASTSGPRGSEKLFF. Complete variable domain (other parts from reference TRBV2 and TRBJ1-4): EPEVTQTPSHQVTQMGQEVILRCVPISNHLYFYWYRQILGQKVEFLVSFYNNEISEKSEIFDDQFSVERPDGSNFTLKIRSTKLEDSAMYFCASTSGPRGSEKLFFGSGTQLSVL.

This chain links TRBV7-2 with TRBJ2-3; the D is unclear. The V gene lost 4 bases and the J gene lost 2 bases, with 19 bases spanning the gap. This CDR3 has 17 amino acids. The germline V gene has CDR1 SGHTA and CDR2 FQGNSA. This CDR3 reads CASSSLPRSTYTDTQYF. The DNA of the CDR3 is TGTGCCAGCAGCTCCCTACCGCGCTCAACTTACACAGATACGCAGTATTTT.

V is TRBV19 and J is TRBJ1-5, with D perhaps matching TRBD1 (6 bases). Germline V CDR1 and CDR2: LNHDA, SQIVND (reference sequence). V lost 0 bases and J 10 bases, leaving 19 bases between the germline ends. This CDR3 comprises 16 residues. CDR3 loop: CASSIDNRDTKKPQHF. The CDR3 DNA follows: TGTGCCAGTAGTATAGATAACCGGGACACAAAAAAACCCCAGCATTTT.

This clone appeared a few times. This chain connects TRBV7-2 to TRBJ2-7; 8 bases fit TRBD2. CDR3 length equals 16 residues. V shed 1 base and J 4 bases; nucleotides not matched to a gene: 9. CDR1 and CDR2 (germline): SGHTA, FQGNSA. The CDR3 spells CASSLVGSSGRYEQYF. The CDR3 nucleotides read TGTGCCAGCAGCTTAGTAGGTTCTAGCGGGCGTTACGAGCAGTACTTC.

The chain recombines TRBV7-3 with TRBJ1-2, with D possibly TRBD1 on 6 matching bases. V lost 5 bases and J lost 4, with 11 bases in between. The germline V gene has CDR1 SGHTA and CDR2 FQGTGA. The CDR3 runs to 13 residues. The CDR3 sequence is CASSPGQSYGYTF. In DNA, the CDR3 is TGTGCCAGCAGCCCCGGACAGAGCTATGGCTACACCTTC.

The chain is built from TRBV6-6 and TRBJ1-6; TRBD1 agrees at 9 bases. The CDR3 has 16 amino acids. The trim removed 7 bases at V and 7 bases at J, leaving 11 bases unmatched. CDR1 and CDR2 from the germline V gene are MNHNY and SVGAGI (reference sequence). CDR3: CASTQGGTGRNSPLHF. CDR3 bases: TGTGCCAGCACTCAAGGGGGGACAGGGCGGAATTCACCCCTCCACTTT.

The gene calls are TRBV3-1 (or the pseudogene TRBV3-2) and TRBJ1-2; perhaps TRBD1 as D (6 bases). Per germline, CDR1 LGHDT and CDR2 YNNKEL (reference sequence). The CDR3 spans 16 residues. Trimming left V 0 bases short and J 8 bases short, with 19 bases between. In DNA form, the CDR3 reads TGTGCCAGCAGCCAAGATTTTTTGGGACAACTGCGGGGCTACACCTTC. Translation gives CASSQDFLGQLRGYTF.

The chain recombines TRBV5-6 with TRBJ2-1; possible D gene TRBD2, 5 bases. V lost 0 bases, J lost 9 bases, and 10 bases lay in between. There are 13 residues in the CDR3. Per the germline V gene, CDR1 is SGHDT and CDR2 is YYEEEE. The CDR3 DNA follows: TGTGCCAGCAGCTTGGTCTCGGGGAGTGAGCAGTTCTTC. Translating it yields CASSLVSGSEQFF. Together with reference TRBV5-6 and TRBJ2-1, the CDR3 gives the full variable domain: DAGVTQSPTHLIKTRGQQVTLRCSPKSGHDTVSWYQQALGQGPQFIFQYYEEEERQRGNFPDRFSGHQFPNYSSELNVNALLLGDSALYLCASSLVSGSEQFFGPGTRLTVL.

The chain has TRBV7-3 and TRBJ2-3; 10 bases agree with TRBD2. Germline V gives CDR1 SGHTA, CDR2 FQGTGA. The CDR3 spans 15 residues. Trimming cost V 5 bases and J 6 bases; bases outside gene matches: 8. CDR3 region: CASSILAGALDTQYF. The CDR3 coding sequence is TGTGCCAGCAGCATCCTAGCGGGAGCGTTGGATACGCAGTATTTT.

The chain joins TRBV10-3 to TRBJ1-5, with 7 bases that match TRBD1. V was clipped by 4 bases and J by 3 bases; unmatched bases: 3. The CDR3 contains 14 residues. CDR1 and CDR2 from the germline V gene are ENHRY and SYGVKD. The DNA for the CDR3 is TGTGCCATCAGTGCAGGGACAGACAATCAGCCCCAGCATTTT. Amino acids: CAISAGTDNQPQHF.

This chain joins TRBV18 and TRBJ2-1; D is unclear. This CDR3 is built from 15 residues. V dropped 3 bases and J dropped 0 bases, with 9 bases sitting between them. From germline, CDR1 is KGHSH and CDR2 LQKENI. The CDR3 DNA reads TGTGCCAGCTCACCTTGGGCAAGCTCCTACAATGAGCAGTTCTTC. This sequence encodes CASSPWASSYNEQFF.